This TCR beta chain was profiled in a study of T cells in Graves' hyperthyroidism and ophthalmopathy. Points from the study as a whole: Ophthalmopathy was told apart from stable hyperthyroidism by a 13 V-J model.

Notes on this clonotype: Its matching antigen is unknown. A much larger clone lies one base from this, so it may be a read error. The conserved phenylalanine or tryptophan normally closing the CDR3 is absent here, so this likely arose from a read error.

Patients were excluded for uncontrolled infection, other autoimmune disease, pregnancy or lactation. Trimming shortened V by 3 bases and J by 5 bases, and 7 bases separated the two germline ends. The CDR3 extends over 11 amino acids. CDR1 and CDR2 from the germline V gene are DFQATT and SNEGSKA (reference sequence). Amplification of TCR beta CDR3 regions was performed using RNA transcripts as template. HTBI primers were employed in a first-round RT-PCR of the TCR CDR3. TCRdb redid the calling of the multiplex PCR reads with MiXCR, one entry per CDR3 protein. The sample has around 560,000 distinct CDR3 sequences; over 15% are singletons.

Specimen: blood. This TCR derives from a woman under 30 with Graves' hyperthyroidism. V gene TRBV20-1 combines with J gene TRBJ2-5, with D unclear. The CDR3 reads CSASRVETQYL. DNA of the CDR3: TGCAGTGCTAGTCGTGTTGAGACCCAGTACCTC.